This is a list of T cell receptor beta chains from one sample in a study of T cell responses to AZD1222 COVID-19 vaccine. Assay: immunoSEQ multiplex PCR; the TCRdb copy retains only in-frame clones and omits some. The table lists 95,000 to 150,000 clones, 90% of them singletons. The source material was peripheral blood, sampled on day 0 of MenACWY control vaccination. Receptors were obtained from an adult in good health. Both conserved end residues are part of each CDR3. Each record gives: J gene, V gene, D gene, clone size, CDR3 protein, CDR3 DNA. D genes are given only for firm matches. A clone size is listed for some rows: how often the clone was seen (once, few, many), or a class if it is expanded.

TRBJ2-3 TRBV27 NA NA CASSFGDNTQYF TGTGCCAGCAGTTTCGGCGATAATACGCAGTATTTT
TRBJ2-3 TRBV11-3 NA NA CASSSTTNSDTQYF TGTGCCAGCAGCTCCACAACGAATTCAGATACGCAGTATTTT
TRBJ1-1 TRBV4-2 NA once CASSQELGQDTEAFF TGTGCCAGCAGCCAAGAATTGGGACAAGACACTGAAGCTTTCTTT
TRBJ1-6 TRBV7-8 TRBD1 NA CASANGQGGSPLHF TGTGCCAGCGCTAATGGACAGGGTGGTTCACCCCTCCACTTT
TRBJ2-5 TRBV28 NA NA CASSFGGARETQYF TGTGCCAGCAGTTTTGGGGGCGCCCGGGAGACCCAGTACTTC
TRBJ2-3 TRBV3-1/TRBV3-2 TRBD1 NA CASSAGTGGSDTQYF TGTGCCAGCAGCGCCGGGACAGGGGGATCAGATACGCAGTATTTT
TRBJ2-5 TRBV7-9 TRBD2 NA CASSLVLAGTETQYF TGTGCCAGCAGCTTAGTATTAGCGGGGACAGAGACCCAGTACTTC
TRBJ1-6 TRBV4-2 NA NA CASSQDRQWHDNSPLHF TGTGCCAGCAGCCAAGATAGACAATGGCATGATAATTCACCCCTCCACTTT
TRBJ2-5 TRBV6-4 NA NA CASSDLETQYF TGTGCCAGCAGTGATTTGGAGACCCAGTACTTC
TRBJ1-1 TRBV15 NA NA CATSSSQGRAFF TGTGCCACCAGCAGCTCACAGGGAAGAGCTTTCTTT
TRBJ1-4 TRBV14 TRBD1 NA CASSQGNTGTGVEKLFF TGTGCCAGCAGCCAAGGAAACACCGGGACAGGGGTCGAAAAACTGTTTTTT
TRBJ1-5 TRBV19 NA once CASSIGSGPQHF TGTGCCAGTAGTATCGGTAGTGGGCCCCAGCATTTT
TRBJ1-2 TRBV6-2/TRBV6-3 NA NA CASSYSSYGQSPYTF TGTGCCAGCAGTTACTCCAGCTATGGACAGTCTCCCTACACCTTC
TRBJ2-3 TRBV9 NA NA CASSVDPSSAAREADTQYF TGTGCCAGCAGCGTAGACCCCTCCTCAGCGGCGAGGGAGGCAGATACGCAGTATTTT
TRBJ2-3 TRBV24-1 NA NA CATSESSGGADTQYF TGTGCCACCAGTGAATCCAGCGGTGGGGCAGATACGCAGTATTTT
TRBJ2-2 TRBV6-5 NA few CASSQGHLGELFF TGTGCCAGCAGTCAGGGACACCTCGGGGAGCTGTTTTTT
TRBJ2-5 TRBV2 NA NA CASSKTGPEETQYF TGTGCCAGCAGCAAGACAGGCCCCGAAGAGACCCAGTACTTC
TRBJ1-1 TRBV2 NA few CASSEEGRVANTEAFF TGTGCCAGCAGTGAGGAGGGCAGGGTGGCGAACACTGAAGCTTTCTTT
TRBJ2-7 TRBV18 TRBD1 NA CASSQPGQGYEQYF TGTGCCAGCTCCCAACCGGGACAGGGCTACGAGCAGTACTTC
TRBJ1-6 TRBV2 NA NA CASSMDGYNSPLHF TGTGCCAGCAGTATGGACGGTTATAATTCACCCCTCCACTTT
TRBJ2-3 TRBV18 NA NA CASSPREDTQYF TGTGCCAGCTCCCCCAGGGAAGATACGCAGTATTTT
TRBJ1-4 TRBV11-2 TRBD1 NA CASSSTGVGEKLFF TGTGCCAGCAGCTCGACAGGGGTCGGGGAAAAACTGTTTTTT
TRBJ1-2 TRBV6-5 NA NA CASSSAGAYGYTF TGTGCCAGCAGTTCTGCGGGGGCATATGGCTACACCTTC
TRBJ2-1 TRBV18 NA NA CASSPRDRGHNEQFF TGTGCCAGCTCCCCCCGGGACCGAGGGCACAATGAGCAGTTCTTC
TRBJ2-1 TRBV18 NA NA CASSPPVGIREFF TGTGCCAGCTCACCACCGGTGGGTATTAGGGAGTTCTTC
TRBJ1-5 TRBV4-2 TRBD1 few CASSPATGQGNQPQHF TGTGCCAGCAGCCCGGCGACCGGACAGGGCAATCAGCCCCAGCATTTT
TRBJ1-2 TRBV5-1 NA NA CASSISKDYGYTF TGCGCCAGCAGCATAAGTAAGGACTATGGCTACACCTTC
TRBJ1-6 TRBV18 NA NA CASSPRPGVDYNSPLHF TGTGCCAGCTCACCACGACCGGGGGTAGATTATAATTCACCCCTCCACTTT
TRBJ2-7 TRBV2 NA NA CASSDGRGDYEQYF TGTGCCAGCAGTGATGGCAGGGGGGACTACGAGCAGTACTTC
TRBJ2-5 TRBV28 TRBD1 NA CASSPRTGLQETQYF TGTGCCAGCAGTCCACGGACAGGTTTACAAGAGACCCAGTACTTC
TRBJ2-2 TRBV5-1 NA NA CASRPGTVNTGELFF TGCGCCAGCAGACCCGGGACGGTAAACACCGGGGAGCTGTTTTTT
TRBJ2-1 TRBV11-2 TRBD1 NA CASSLEGDRSVRQFF TGTGCCAGCAGCTTAGAAGGGGACAGGTCCGTGAGGCAGTTCTTC